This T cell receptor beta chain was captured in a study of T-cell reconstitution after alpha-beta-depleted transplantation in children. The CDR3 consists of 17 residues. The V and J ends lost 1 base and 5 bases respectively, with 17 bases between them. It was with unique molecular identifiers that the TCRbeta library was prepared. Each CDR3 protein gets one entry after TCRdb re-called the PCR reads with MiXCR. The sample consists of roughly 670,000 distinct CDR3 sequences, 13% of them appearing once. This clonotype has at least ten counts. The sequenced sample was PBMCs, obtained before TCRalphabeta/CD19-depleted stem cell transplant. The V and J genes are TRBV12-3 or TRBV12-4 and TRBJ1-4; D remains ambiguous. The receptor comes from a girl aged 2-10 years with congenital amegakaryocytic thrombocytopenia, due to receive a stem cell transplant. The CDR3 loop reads CASSLEGGNAVNEKLFF. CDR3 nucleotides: TGTGCCAGCAGTTTAGAGGGAGGTAACGCCGTAAATGAAAAACTGTTTTTT.